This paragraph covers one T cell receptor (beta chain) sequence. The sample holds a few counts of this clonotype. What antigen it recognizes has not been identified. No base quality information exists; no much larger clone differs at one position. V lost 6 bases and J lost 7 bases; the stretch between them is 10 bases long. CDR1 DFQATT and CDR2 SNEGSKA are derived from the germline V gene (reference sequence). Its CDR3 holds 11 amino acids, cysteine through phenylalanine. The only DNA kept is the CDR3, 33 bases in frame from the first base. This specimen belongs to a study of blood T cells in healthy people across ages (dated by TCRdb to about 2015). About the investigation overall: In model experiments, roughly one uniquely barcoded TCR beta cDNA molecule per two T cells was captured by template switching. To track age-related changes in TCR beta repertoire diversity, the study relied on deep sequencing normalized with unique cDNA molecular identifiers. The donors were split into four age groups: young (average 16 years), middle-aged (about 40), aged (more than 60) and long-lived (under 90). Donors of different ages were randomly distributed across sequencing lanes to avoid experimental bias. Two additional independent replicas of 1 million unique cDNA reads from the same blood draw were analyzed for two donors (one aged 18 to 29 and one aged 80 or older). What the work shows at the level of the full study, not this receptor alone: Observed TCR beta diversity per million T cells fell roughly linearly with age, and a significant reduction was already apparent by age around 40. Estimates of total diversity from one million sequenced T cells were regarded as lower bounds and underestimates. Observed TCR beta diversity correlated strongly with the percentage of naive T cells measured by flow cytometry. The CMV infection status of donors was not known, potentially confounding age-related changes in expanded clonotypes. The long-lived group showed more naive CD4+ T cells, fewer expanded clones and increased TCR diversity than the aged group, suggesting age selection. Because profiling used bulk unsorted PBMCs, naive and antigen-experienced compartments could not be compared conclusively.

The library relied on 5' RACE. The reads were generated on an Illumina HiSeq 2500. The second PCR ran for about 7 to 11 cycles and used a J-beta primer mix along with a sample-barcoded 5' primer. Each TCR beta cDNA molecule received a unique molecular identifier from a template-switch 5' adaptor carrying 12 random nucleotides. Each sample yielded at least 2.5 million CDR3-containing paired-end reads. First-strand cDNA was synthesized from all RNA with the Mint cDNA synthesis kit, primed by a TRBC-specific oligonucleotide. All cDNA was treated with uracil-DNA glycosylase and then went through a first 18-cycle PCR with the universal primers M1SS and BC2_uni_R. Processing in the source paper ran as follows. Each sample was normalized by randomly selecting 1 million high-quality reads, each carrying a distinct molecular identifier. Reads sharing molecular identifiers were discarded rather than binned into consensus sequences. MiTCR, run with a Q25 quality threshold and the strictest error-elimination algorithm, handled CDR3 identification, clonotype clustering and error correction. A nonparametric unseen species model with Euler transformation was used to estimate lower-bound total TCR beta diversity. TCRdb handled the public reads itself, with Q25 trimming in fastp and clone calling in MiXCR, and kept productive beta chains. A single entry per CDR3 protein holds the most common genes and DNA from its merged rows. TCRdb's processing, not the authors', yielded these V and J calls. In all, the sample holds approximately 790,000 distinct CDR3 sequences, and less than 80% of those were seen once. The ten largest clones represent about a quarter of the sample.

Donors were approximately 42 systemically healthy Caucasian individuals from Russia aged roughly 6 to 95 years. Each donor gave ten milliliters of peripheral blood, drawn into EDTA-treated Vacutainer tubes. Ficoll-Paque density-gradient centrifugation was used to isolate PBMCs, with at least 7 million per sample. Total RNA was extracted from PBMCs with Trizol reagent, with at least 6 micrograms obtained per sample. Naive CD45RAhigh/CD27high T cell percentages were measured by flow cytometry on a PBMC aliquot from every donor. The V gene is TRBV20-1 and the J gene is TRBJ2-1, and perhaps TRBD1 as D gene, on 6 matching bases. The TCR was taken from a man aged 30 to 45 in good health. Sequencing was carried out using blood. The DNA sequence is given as TGCAGTGCCTCCGACAGGAATGAGCAGTTCTTC. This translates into CSASDRNEQFF.